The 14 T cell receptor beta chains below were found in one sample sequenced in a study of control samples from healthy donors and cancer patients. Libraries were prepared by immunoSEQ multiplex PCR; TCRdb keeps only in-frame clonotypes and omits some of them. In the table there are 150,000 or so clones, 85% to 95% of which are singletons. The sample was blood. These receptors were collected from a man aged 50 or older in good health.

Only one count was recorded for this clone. The CDR3 DNA reads TGTGCCAGCAGCCATGAACGGACAGGGACCACCGGGGAGCTGTTTTTT. Translation: CASSHERTGTTGELFF. J is TRBJ2-2 and V is TRBV3-1 (or the pseudogene TRBV3-2); 8 bases agree with TRBD1. The CDR3 totals 16 residues. V was clipped by 3 bases and J by 4 bases; unmatched bases: 7. The germline V gene has CDR1 LGHDT and CDR2 YNNKEL (reference sequence).

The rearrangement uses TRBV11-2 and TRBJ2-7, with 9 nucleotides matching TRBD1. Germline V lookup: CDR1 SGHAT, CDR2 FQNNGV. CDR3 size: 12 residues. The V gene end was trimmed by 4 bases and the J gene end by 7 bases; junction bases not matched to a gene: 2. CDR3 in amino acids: CASSSGTGEQYF. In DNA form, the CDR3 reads TGTGCCAGCAGCTCCGGGACAGGGGAGCAGTACTTC.

CDR3 nucleotide sequence: TGTGCCACCAGCAGATTGGGGGACGGTTTCTCTTACACCTTC. Amino acids: CATSRLGDGFSYTF. This chain uses TRBV15 with TRBJ1-2; weak D call: TRBD1 (5 bases). V lost 2 bases to trimming and J lost 11 bases, with 18 bases between them. The CDR3 runs to 14 residues. Germline CDR1 reads LNHNV; CDR2 reads YYDKDF (reference sequence). Supplemented by reference TRBV15 and TRBJ1-2, the full variable domain reads DAMVIQNPRYQVTQFGKPVTLSCSQTLNHNVMYWYQQKSSQAPKLLFHYYDKDFNNEADTPDNFQSRRPNTSFCFLDIRSPGLGDTAMYLCATSRLGDGFSYTFGSGTRLTVV.

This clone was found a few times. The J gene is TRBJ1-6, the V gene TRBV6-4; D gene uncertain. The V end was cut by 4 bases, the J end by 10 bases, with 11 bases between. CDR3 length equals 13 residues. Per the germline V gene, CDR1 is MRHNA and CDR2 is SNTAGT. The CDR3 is CASSAGVRSPLHF. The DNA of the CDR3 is TGTGCCAGCAGTGCTGGGGTTAGGTCACCCCTCCACTTT.

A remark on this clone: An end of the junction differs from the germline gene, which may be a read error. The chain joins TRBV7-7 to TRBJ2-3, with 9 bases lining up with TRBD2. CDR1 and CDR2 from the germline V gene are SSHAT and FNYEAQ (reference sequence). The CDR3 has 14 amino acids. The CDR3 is CASSRSGRLDTQYF. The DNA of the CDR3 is TGTGCTAGCAGCCGTAGCGGGAGATTAGATACGCAGTATTTT.

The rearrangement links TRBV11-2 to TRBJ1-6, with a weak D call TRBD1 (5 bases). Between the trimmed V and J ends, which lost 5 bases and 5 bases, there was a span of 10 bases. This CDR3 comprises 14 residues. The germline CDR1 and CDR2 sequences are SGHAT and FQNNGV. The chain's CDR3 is CASSIGTDNSPLHF. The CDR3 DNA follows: TGTGCCAGCAGCATCGGGACGGATAATTCACCCCTCCACTTT.

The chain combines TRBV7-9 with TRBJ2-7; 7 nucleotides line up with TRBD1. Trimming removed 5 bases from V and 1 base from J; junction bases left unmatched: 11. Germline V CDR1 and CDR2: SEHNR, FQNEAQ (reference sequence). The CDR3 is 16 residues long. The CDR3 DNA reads TGTGCCAGCAGCAGGGGGCTGGCAGGTCAGTCCTACGAGCAGTACTTC. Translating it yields CASSRGLAGQSYEQYF.

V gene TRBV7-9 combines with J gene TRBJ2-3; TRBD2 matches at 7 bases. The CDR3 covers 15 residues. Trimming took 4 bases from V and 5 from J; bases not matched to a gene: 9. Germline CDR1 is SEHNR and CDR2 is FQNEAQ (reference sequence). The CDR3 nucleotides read TGTGCCAGCAGCTCTCAAGCGGGGACGGGAGATACGCAGTATTTT. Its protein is CASSSQAGTGDTQYF.

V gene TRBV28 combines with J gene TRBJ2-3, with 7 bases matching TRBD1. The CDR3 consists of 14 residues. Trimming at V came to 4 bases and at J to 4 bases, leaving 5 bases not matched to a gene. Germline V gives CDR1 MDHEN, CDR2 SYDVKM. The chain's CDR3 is CASSSGQAPDTQYF. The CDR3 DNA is TGTGCCAGCAGTTCCGGACAGGCTCCAGATACGCAGTATTTT.

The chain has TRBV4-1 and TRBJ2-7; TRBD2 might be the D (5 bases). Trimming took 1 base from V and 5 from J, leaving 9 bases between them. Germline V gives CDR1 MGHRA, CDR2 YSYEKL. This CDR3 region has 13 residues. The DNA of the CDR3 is TGCGCCAGCAGCCAAGGACTACTCAACGAGCAGTACTTC. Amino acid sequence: CASSQGLLNEQYF.

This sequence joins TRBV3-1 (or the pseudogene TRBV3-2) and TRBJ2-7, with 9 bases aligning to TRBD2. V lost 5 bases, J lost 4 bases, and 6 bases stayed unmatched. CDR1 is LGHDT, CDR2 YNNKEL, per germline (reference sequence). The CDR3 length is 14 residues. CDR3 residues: CASSSIAGVYEQYF. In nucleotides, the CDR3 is TGTGCCAGCAGCTCGATAGCGGGAGTTTACGAGCAGTACTTC.

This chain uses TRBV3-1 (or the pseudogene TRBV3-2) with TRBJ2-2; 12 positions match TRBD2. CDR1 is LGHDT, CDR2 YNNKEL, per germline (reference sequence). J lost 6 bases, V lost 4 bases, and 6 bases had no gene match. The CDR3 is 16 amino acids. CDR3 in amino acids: CASSRLTSGSPGELFF. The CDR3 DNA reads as TGTGCCAGCAGCCGCCTGACTAGCGGGAGCCCCGGGGAGCTGTTTTTT.

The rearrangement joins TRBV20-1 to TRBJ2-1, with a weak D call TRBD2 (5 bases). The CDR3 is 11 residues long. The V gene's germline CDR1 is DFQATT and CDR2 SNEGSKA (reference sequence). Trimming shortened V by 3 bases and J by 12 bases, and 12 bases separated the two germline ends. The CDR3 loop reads CSARAAGVQFF. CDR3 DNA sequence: TGCAGTGCTAGGGCTGCGGGCGTGCAGTTCTTC.

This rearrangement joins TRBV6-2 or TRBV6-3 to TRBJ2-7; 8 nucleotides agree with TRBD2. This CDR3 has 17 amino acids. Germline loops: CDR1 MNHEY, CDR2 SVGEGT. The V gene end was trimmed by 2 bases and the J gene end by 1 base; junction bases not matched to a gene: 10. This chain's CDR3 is CASSYPPLAVRSYEQYF. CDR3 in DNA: TGTGCCAGCAGTTACCCCCCACTAGCGGTGCGATCCTACGAGCAGTACTTC.